By sample share, the clone carrying this T cell receptor (beta chain) is medium-sized (0.01 to 0.1%). This sample was taken from a study of CD4 and CD8 cells across lung adenocarcinoma regions. TCRdb called the PCR reads again in MiXCR, with one record for every CDR3 protein. Counted here are 7,500 to 9,000 distinct CDR3 sequences, about three fifths occurring once; the ten biggest clones make up roughly a quarter. Samples came from patients with localized non-small cell lung adenocarcinoma. V was trimmed by 5 bases and J by 8 bases, leaving 18 bases between them. The CDR3 is made up of 15 amino acids. Germline CDR1 is MNHEY and CDR2 is SMNVEV (reference sequence).

This receptor was obtained from a female donor with lung adenocarcinoma. The CD4 and CD8 labels of this study may be unreliable. Sequenced input: CD4+ T cells from the center of a lung tumor. The chain is built from TRBV27 and TRBJ1-4, with a weak D call TRBD1 (6 bases). Written as DNA, the CDR3 is TGTGCCAGCAGTACCAGACCAAGGGGGAACGAAAAACTGTTTTTT. This encodes CASSTRPRGNEKLFF.